Listed below are T cell receptor beta chains from one sample, sequenced in a study of Tregs in tolerant kidney transplant recipients. Sequencing was performed with immunoSEQ multiplex PCR; in TCRdb, only in-frame clones are kept and a portion is missing. The sample comprises approximately 93,000 clones, 93% of which are singletons, and approximately 0.5% rests with the top ten. The sample was CD4+ T cells from blood, taken before the transplant. These receptors were collected from a human donor who received a combined kidney and bone marrow transplant. Each CDR3 is given with its conserved first and last residue.

J gene: TRBJ2-3; V gene: TRBV29-1; CDR3 protein: CSVESAGEGTQYF
J gene: TRBJ2-1; V gene: TRBV6-4; CDR3 protein: CASGHGRASEQFF
J gene: TRBJ2-2; V gene: TRBV4-2; CDR3 protein: CASSQASTPRTGELFF
J gene: TRBJ1-5; V gene: TRBV19; CDR3 protein: CASSPRQGYQPQHF
J gene: TRBJ1-1; V gene: TRBV18; CDR3 protein: CASSPGQGAVWTEAFF
J gene: TRBJ1-2; V gene: TRBV7-9; CDR3 protein: CASSPRTGEGYTF
J gene: TRBJ1-2; V gene: TRBV25-1; CDR3 protein: CASSEYGQGYGYTF
J gene: TRBJ2-2; V gene: TRBV7-6; CDR3 protein: CASSRQPLANTGELFF
J gene: TRBJ2-7; V gene: TRBV7-2; CDR3 protein: CASSLDSGQGYEQYF
J gene: TRBJ2-2; V gene: TRBV7-3; CDR3 protein: CASSQMTLRGTGELFF
J gene: TRBJ1-1; V gene: TRBV7-3; CDR3 protein: CASSLTQDNTEAFF